These 26 T cell receptor beta chains came from one sample sequenced in a study of CD8 T cells in Susac syndrome. RNA amounts of about 0.5 to 1 ug underwent reverse transcription with random hexamers. TCRdb processed the immunoSEQ multiplex PCR reads anew with MiXCR; each CDR3 protein has one entry. The table has roughly 110,000 distinct CDR3 sequences, about 93% seen once; the top ten hold 0.13% to 0.15%. Material: CD4+ T cells from PBMCs. The source is a human donor in good health.

The gene calls are TRBV30 and TRBJ2-7; D remains ambiguous. Looked up from germline, CDR1 is GTSNPN and CDR2 is SVGIG (reference sequence). V was cut by 1 base and J by 6 bases, with 16 bases left in between. The CDR3 contains 14 residues. CDR3 nucleotide sequence: TGTGCCTGGAGTGAGGGCAGGATCTCAGGCGAGCAGTACTTC. Amino acid sequence: CAWSEGRISGEQYF.

The chain combines TRBV6-5 with TRBJ2-6; D is uncertain. Germline CDR1 and CDR2: MNHEY and SVGAGI. The CDR3 loop spans 14 amino acids. The germline V and J ends were trimmed by 6 bases and 4 bases, with 10 bases remaining between them. In DNA form, the CDR3 reads TGTGCCAGCAGCCCTGCCGGGGGGGCCAACGTCCTGACTTTC. Its protein product is CASSPAGGANVLTF.

The chain has TRBV5-1 and TRBJ2-2; a possible D gene is TRBD2 (5 bases). This CDR3 is built from 15 residues. The V end lost 0 bases, the J end lost 6 bases, and 12 bases lay between the germline ends. Germline lookup yields CDR1 SGHRS and CDR2 YFSETQ. The CDR3 spells CASSLDGVSAGELFF. In DNA, the CDR3 is TGCGCCAGCAGCTTGGACGGGGTATCAGCCGGGGAGCTGTTTTTT.

The chain is built from TRBV12-3 or TRBV12-4 and TRBJ2-4; the match to TRBD1 covers 11 bases. The CDR3 loop spans 19 amino acids. Trimming at V came to 6 bases and at J to 1 base, leaving 14 bases not matched to a gene. The CDR3 DNA sequence: TGTGCCAGCAGCTCTGGACAGGGGGCCCGTGCAGTGGCCAAAAACATTCAGTACTTC. This sequence encodes CASSSGQGARAVAKNIQYF.

This chain uses TRBV27 with TRBJ2-1; 7 nucleotides align to TRBD2. The CDR3 covers 16 residues. Germline V CDR1 and CDR2: MNHEY, SMNVEV (reference sequence). V lost 6 bases and J lost 0; bases outside the gene matches: 8. The CDR3 is CASRAGVFSSYNEQFF. The CDR3 coding sequence is TGTGCCAGCAGGGCGGGGGTTTTCAGCTCCTACAATGAGCAGTTCTTC.

V gene TRBV20-1 combines with J gene TRBJ1-1; TRBD1 matches 7 bases. This CDR3 region has 13 residues. Germline V CDR1 and CDR2: DFQATT, SNEGSKA (reference sequence). V lost 4 bases to trimming and J lost 8 bases; unmatched junction nucleotides: 10. CDR3 sequence: CSANQLTGDEAFF. CDR3 sequence (DNA): TGCAGTGCTAACCAACTAACAGGGGACGAAGCTTTCTTT.

The chain links TRBV30 to TRBJ2-7; 10 bases fit TRBD1. The CDR3 is made up of 15 amino acids. Germline V lookup: CDR1 GTSNPN, CDR2 SVGIG (reference sequence). Losses at the gene ends were 3 bases for V and 3 bases for J; bases not matched to a gene: 8. The CDR3 bases are TGTGCCTGGAGCGTAACCGGGACAGGGGTCTACGAGCAGTACTTC. Its translation: CAWSVTGTGVYEQYF. The full variable domain, rest sourced from reference TRBV30 and TRBJ2-7, is SQTIHQWPATLVQPVGSPLSLECTVEGTSNPNLYWYRQAAGRGLQLLFYSVGIGQISSEVPQNLSASRPQDRQFILSSKKLLLSDSGFYLCAWSVTGTGVYEQYFGPGTRLTVT.

This sequence joins TRBV9 and TRBJ2-5; the match to TRBD1 covers 7 bases. The V gene end was trimmed by 3 bases and the J gene end by 6 bases; junction bases not matched to a gene: 8. CDR1 and CDR2 (germline): SGDLS, YYNGEE. The length of the CDR3 is 14 residues. The CDR3 region has the DNA TGTGCCAGCAGCGGAGGGGGCGCGGTGAAGACCCAGTACTTC. Its protein product is CASSGGGAVKTQYF.

The chain links TRBV2 to TRBJ2-2; D unresolved. In germline, CDR1 is SNHLY, CDR2 FYNNEI. Trimming took off 6 bases at V and 5 bases at J, with 4 bases between the two ends. The CDR3 has 11 residues. DNA of the CDR3: TGTGCCAGCAGGGTGACCGGGGAGCTGTTTTTT. Protein: CASRVTGELFF.

J is TRBJ1-3 and V is TRBV7-2, with 7 nucleotides matching TRBD1. The CDR3 sequence is 16 residues long. Germline assignment: CDR1 SGHTA and CDR2 FQGNSA. V was pared by 5 bases and J by 4 bases, with 11 bases of the junction left unmatched. CDR3 sequence: CASSADRVVRGNTIYF. The CDR3, as DNA: TGTGCCAGCAGCGCAGACAGGGTAGTCCGGGGAAACACCATATATTTT.

This sequence joins TRBV5-1 and TRBJ2-2; weak D call: TRBD1 (6 bases). Germline-derived CDR1 and CDR2 are SGHRS and YFSETQ. The CDR3 length is 16 residues. Trimming removed 0 bases from V and 1 base from J, with 10 bases in between. CDR3 in DNA: TGCGCCAGCAGCTTGGCCGGGACACGGAACACCGGGGAGCTGTTTTTT. It yields the protein CASSLAGTRNTGELFF.

This chain uses TRBV29-1 with TRBJ1-1; 7 positions match TRBD1. The CDR3 spans 15 residues. V gave up 5 bases and J gave up 4 bases; unmatched junction bases: 13. Germline V gene sequence: CDR1 SQVTM, CDR2 ANQGSEA. The CDR3 bases are TGCAGCGTTTCACCCGTGACAGGGCCGGGCACTGAAGCTTTCTTT. Translated, it gives CSVSPVTGPGTEAFF.

The chain combines TRBV19 with TRBJ1-5, with D unclear. The CDR3 is made up of 13 amino acids. From germline, CDR1 is LNHDA and CDR2 SQIVND (reference sequence). The V end was cut by 3 bases, the J end by 4 bases, with 7 bases between. CDR3 loop: CASSIEGNQPQHF. The CDR3 nucleotides read TGTGCCAGTAGTATTGAAGGTAATCAGCCCCAGCATTTT.

The chain uses TRBV2 and TRBJ2-1; 13 bases align to TRBD2. The V and J ends lost 7 bases and 7 bases, in that order; junction bases with no gene match: 13. This CDR3 is built from 17 residues. Germline V gene lookup returns CDR1 SNHLY and CDR2 FYNNEI. The CDR3 region has the DNA TGTGCCAGCATAGTGTCCCGACAGGGACTAGCGGGGAATGAGCAGTTCTTC. Amino acid sequence: CASIVSRQGLAGNEQFF.

The DNA for the CDR3 is TGCGCCAGCAGCCCCGCAGTGGGGGAGACCCAGTACTTC. It translates to CASSPAVGETQYF. J is TRBJ2-5 and V is TRBV5-1; no definite D call. This CDR3 is built from 13 residues. Trimming shortened V by 4 bases and J by 5 bases, and 12 bases separated the two germline ends. CDR1 and CDR2 (germline): SGHRS, YFSETQ.

This clonotype has just a few counts. The V call is TRBV7-2, the J call TRBJ2-2; D unresolved. The CDR3 length is 17 residues. V dropped 5 bases and J dropped 6 bases, with 22 bases sitting between them. CDR1 is SGHTA and CDR2 is FQGNSA in the germline V gene. The CDR3 protein is CASSPERDSFGPGELFF. CDR3 in DNA: TGTGCCAGCAGCCCCGAAAGGGATTCGTTCGGGCCCGGGGAGCTGTTTTTT.

The sample holds one count of this clonotype. V and J are TRBV27 and TRBJ1-5; D gene unclear. CDR1 is MNHEY, CDR2 SMNVEV, per germline (reference sequence). CDR3 length equals 14 residues. Trimming pared 3 bases from V and 2 bases from J, leaving 8 bases between. As DNA, the CDR3 is TGTGCCAGCAGTTTTGGACCTGGCAATCAGCCCCAGCATTTT. Its translation: CASSFGPGNQPQHF.

The chain employs TRBV7-3 and TRBJ1-1; D remains ambiguous. CDR1 SGHTA and CDR2 FQGTGA come from the germline V gene. This CDR3 has 13 amino acids. Trimming stripped 8 bases from V and 5 bases from J, with 15 bases between. CDR3 sequence reads: CASARGLGTEAFF. The CDR3 region has the DNA TGTGCCAGCGCCCGAGGGTTGGGAACTGAAGCTTTCTTT.

This sequence joins TRBV7-6 and TRBJ2-7; tentatively, D is TRBD2 (5 bases). Trimming pared 0 bases from V and 2 bases from J, leaving 11 bases between. Germline V gene data show CDR1 as SGHVS and CDR2 as FNYEAQ. The CDR3 is made up of 15 amino acids. DNA for the CDR3: TGTGCCAGCAGCTTAGCGGAGGCCGCCCCCTACGAGCAGTACTTC. Protein product: CASSLAEAAPYEQYF.

J is TRBJ2-2 and V is TRBV2; 7 bases agree with TRBD2. Germline CDR1 SNHLY, CDR2 FYNNEI. This CDR3 spans 15 amino acids. Unmatched junction bases numbered 1, after V lost 0 bases and J lost 3 bases. In nucleotides, the CDR3 is TGTGCCAGCAGTGAAGCCCGGGGGGACACCGGGGAGCTGTTTTTT. This encodes CASSEARGDTGELFF.

The rearrangement links TRBV7-9 to TRBJ1-2; D not certain. V lost 0 bases and J lost 0, with 2 bases in between. The length of the CDR3 is 13 residues. In germline, CDR1 is SEHNR, CDR2 FQNEAQ (reference sequence). The CDR3 loop is CASSLATNYGYTF. The CDR3 DNA reads as TGTGCCAGCAGCTTAGCAACTAACTATGGCTACACCTTC.

This clonotype was seen a single time. J is TRBJ1-3 and V is TRBV9; no clear D gene. Deletions cut 1 base from V and 3 bases from J, with 5 bases between. The germline V gene encodes CDR1 SGDLS and CDR2 YYNGEE. The CDR3 extends over 13 amino acids. CDR3 region: CASSVNDGNTIYF. In nucleotides, the CDR3 is TGTGCCAGCAGCGTAAATGATGGAAACACCATATATTTT.

V usage is TRBV20-1 and J usage is TRBJ1-5; D is unresolved. Trimming stripped 6 bases from V and 2 bases from J, with 20 bases between. This CDR3 is built from 16 residues. Germline CDR1 is DFQATT and CDR2 is SNEGSKA (reference sequence). CDR3 amino acids: CSAKSNGEGGNQPQHF. The CDR3, as DNA: TGCAGTGCCAAATCCAATGGGGAGGGCGGCAATCAGCCCCAGCATTTT.

This chain joins TRBV4-1 and TRBJ2-1; D unresolved. The germline V gene has CDR1 MGHRA and CDR2 YSYEKL. The CDR3 runs to 14 residues. The germline V and J ends were trimmed by 2 bases and 6 bases, with 11 bases remaining between them. The CDR3 DNA reads as TGCGCCAGCAGCCAAATTACGGCGTCCAATGAGCAGTTCTTC. It is translated as CASSQITASNEQFF.

This chain joins TRBV15 and TRBJ2-3; D is unresolved. This CDR3 is built from 14 residues. The germline gives CDR1 LNHNV, CDR2 YYDKDF (reference sequence). V lost 6 bases to trimming and J lost 0 bases, with 10 bases between them. CDR3 in DNA: TGTGCCACCAGGGGTTTGGCTAGCACAGATACGCAGTATTTT. Encoded protein: CATRGLASTDTQYF.

The gene calls are TRBV7-3 and TRBJ2-2, with a weak D call TRBD1 (6 bases). The V end was cut by 4 bases, the J end by 5 bases, with 11 bases between. The CDR3 contains 14 residues. CDR1 SGHTA and CDR2 FQGTGA come from the germline V gene. CDR3 amino acids: CASSSPTGTGELFF. The CDR3 region has the DNA TGTGCCAGCAGCTCGCCAACAGGGACCGGGGAGCTGTTTTTT.